A selection of T cell receptor beta chains follows, all from one sample in a study of T cells in Graves' hyperthyroidism and ophthalmopathy. TCRdb called the multiplex PCR reads again in MiXCR, with one record for every CDR3 protein. This repertoire shows some 600,000 distinct CDR3 sequences, roughly 13% found once; its top ten account for more than 4.5%. Sequencing was performed on blood. Receptors were obtained from a woman in her twenties or thirties with Graves' hyperthyroidism that later progressed to Graves' ophthalmopathy. The CDR3 runs from the conserved cysteine through the conserved F or W. A D gene is named only where the DNA matches it firmly. Some rows mark clone size as missing; the rest say once, few, many or name a class of expanded clone.

TRBV20-1	NA	NA	TRBJ1-2	CSARVVGSGGYTF	TGCAGTGCTAGAGTGGTAGGCTCGGGAGGCTACACCTTC
TRBV6-2/TRBV6-3	NA	TRBD2	TRBJ2-7	CASNQAGAGYEQYF	TGTGCCAGCAACCAAGCGGGGGCGGGATACGAGCAGTACTTC
TRBV20-1	many	NA	TRBJ1-2	CSASKGRVDYGYTF	TGCAGTGCTAGCAAAGGCAGGGTCGACTATGGCTACACCTTC
TRBV3-1	many	NA	TRBJ2-1	CASSRTSNEQFF	TGTGCCAGCAGCCGCACTAGCAATGAGCAGTTCTTC
TRBV7-9	many	NA	TRBJ1-1	CASSLMGGLKPEAFF	TGTGCCAGCAGCTTAATGGGGGGCCTCAAACCCGAAGCTTTCTTT
TRBV5-1	NA	NA	TRBJ2-5	CASSLMAGDLETQYF	TGCGCCAGCAGCTTGATGGCAGGGGATTTAGAGACCCAGTACTTC
TRBV9	many	TRBD2	TRBJ2-1	CASSTVLSGRSSYNEQFF	TGTGCCAGCAGCACAGTCCTTAGCGGGAGGAGCTCCTACAATGAGCAGTTCTTC
TRBV3-1	many	NA	TRBJ1-1	CASSQYKYGTEAFF	TGTGCCAGCAGCCAATATAAGTATGGCACTGAAGCTTTCTTT
TRBV11-1	many	NA	TRBJ2-2	CASSLRTLLNTGELFF	TGTGCCAGCAGCCTACGGACACTCTTAAACACCGGGGAGCTGTTTTTT
TRBV18	NA	NA	TRBJ1-1	CASSPALQEVNTEAFF	TGTGCCAGCTCACCCGCTCTTCAGGAGGTGAACACTGAAGCTTTCTTT
TRBV4-2	few	NA	TRBJ2-3	CASSQAGAQGPTYGSADTQYF	TGTGCCAGCAGCCAAGCCGGCGCCCAGGGACCGACCTACGGGAGTGCAGATACGCAGTATTTT
TRBV2	many	TRBD2	TRBJ2-7	CAGAAGLASYEQYF	TGTGCCGGGGCGGCGGGACTAGCGAGTTACGAGCAGTACTTC
TRBV15	NA	TRBD1	TRBJ1-5	CATSRDLAGGGQPQHF	TGTGCCACCAGCAGAGATCTAGCAGGGGGAGGACAGCCCCAGCATTTT
TRBV14	few	NA	TRBJ2-6	CASSQLGAGANVLTF	TGTGCCAGCAGCCAACTTGGGGCTGGGGCCAACGTCCTGACTTTC
TRBV20-1	many	NA	TRBJ2-7	CSARELLYEQYF	TGCAGTGCTAGAGAATTGCTCTACGAGCAGTACTTC
TRBV4-2	NA	NA	TRBJ2-7	CASSQDLISTYEQYF	TGTGCCAGCAGCCAAGATCTCATATCTACCTACGAGCAGTACTTC
TRBV6-2/TRBV6-3	few	NA	TRBJ2-6	CAGSDFGDSGANVLTF	TGTGCCGGCAGTGATTTTGGGGACTCTGGGGCCAACGTCCTGACTTTC
TRBV7-9	few	NA	TRBJ2-7	CASSGILLYEQYF	TGTGCCAGCAGCGGGATCCTCTTGTACGAGCAGTACTTC
TRBV7-9	NA	NA	TRBJ2-7	CASYDGRMDEQYF	TGTGCCAGCTACGACGGACGCATGGACGAGCAGTACTTC
TRBV12-3/TRBV12-4	many	TRBD1	TRBJ2-2	CASTLMTGSSGELFF	TGTGCCAGCACCCTCATGACAGGGTCTTCCGGGGAGCTGTTTTTT
TRBV5-1	NA	NA	TRBJ1-6	CASRRTAGGVKNSPLHF	TGCGCCAGCAGAAGAACAGCCGGGGGAGTTAAGAATTCACCCCTCCACTTT
TRBV3-1	many	NA	TRBJ2-3	CASSPAGISLGGTQYF	TGTGCCAGCAGCCCCGCGGGGATTTCTTTGGGGGGAACGCAGTATTTT
TRBV12-3/TRBV12-4	many	NA	TRBJ1-2	CASSLGGALGYGYTF	TGTGCCAGCAGTTTAGGGGGGGCGCTTGGGTATGGCTACACCTTC
TRBV12-3/TRBV12-4	many	NA	TRBJ1-1	CASSFSDLNTEAFF	TGTGCCAGCAGTTTTTCGGACCTGAACACTGAAGCTTTCTTT
TRBV3-1	few	NA	TRBJ1-2	CASSQGRDYFMGLYGYTF	TGTGCCAGCAGCCAAGGGCGGGACTATTTTATGGGCCTTTATGGCTACACCTTC
TRBV29-1	few	TRBD2	TRBJ2-2	CSVETRAGGPGLNTGELFF	TGCAGCGTTGAAACGAGAGCGGGAGGGCCGGGTTTAAACACCGGGGAGCTGTTTTTT
TRBV27	many	NA	TRBJ2-7	CASSLSKTVKQYF	TGTGCCAGCAGTTTATCGAAGACAGTGAAGCAGTACTTC
TRBV11-3	many	NA	TRBJ2-7	CASSFHGQIPPYEQYF	TGTGCCAGCAGCTTCCACGGACAGATACCCCCCTACGAGCAGTACTTC
TRBV7-3	many	NA	TRBJ2-3	CASSPDGQGTQYF	TGTGCCAGCAGCCCGGATGGGCAGGGTACGCAGTATTTT
TRBV4-3	NA	NA	TRBJ2-3	CASSQEGLRTDTQYF	TGCGCCAGCAGCCAAGAGGGTCTAAGAACAGATACGCAGTATTTT
TRBV2	many	NA	TRBJ2-7	CASSEALDSYEQYF	TGTGCCAGCAGTGAAGCCCTAGACTCCTACGAGCAGTACTTC
TRBV11-3	NA	NA	TRBJ2-3	CASSLGLSGARDTQYF	TGTGCCAGCAGCTTGGGACTTAGCGGAGCTCGGGATACGCAGTATTTT
TRBV19	many	NA	TRBJ1-3	CASSLGGDLFSGNTIYF	TGTGCCAGTAGTCTCGGAGGGGACCTTTTCTCTGGAAACACCATATATTTT
TRBV7-2	NA	NA	TRBJ2-7	CASSRHLINEQYF	TGTGCCAGCAGCCGACACCTTATCAACGAGCAGTACTTC
TRBV19	NA	NA	TRBJ1-2	CASSIKRRNYGYTF	TGTGCCAGTAGTATAAAAAGACGGAACTATGGCTACACCTTC
TRBV29-1	NA	TRBD2	TRBJ2-7	CSVGTSGPTYEQYF	TGCAGCGTTGGGACTAGCGGGCCTACCTACGAGCAGTACTTC